The 25 T cell receptor beta chains below come from one sample, sequenced in a study of blood T cells in healthy people across ages. Next came a second PCR, run for roughly 6 to 11 cycles, which used a sample-barcoded 5' primer along with a J-beta primer mix. Using its own MiXCR run on the 5' RACE reads, TCRdb lists one record per CDR3 protein. The sample includes roughly 550,000 distinct CDR3 sequences, 24% seen only once; the top ten take approximately 8.7%. These same data were also listed under a study on T cells of mothers and their children.

Sequences were obtained from blood. The origin of the receptors is a boy between 10 and 17 years old in good health.

V usage is TRBV28 and J usage is TRBJ2-4, with 7 nucleotides matching TRBD2. Trimming cost V 10 bases and J 4 bases; bases outside gene matches: 10. The CDR3 runs 14 residues. The germline V gene encodes CDR1 MDHEN and CDR2 SYDVKM. CDR3 amino acids: CATVGPGGKNIQYF. CDR3 nucleotide sequence: TGTGCCACCGTGGGCCCCGGGGGGAAAAACATTCAGTACTTC.

This clonotype was recorded a few times. V gene TRBV6-2 or TRBV6-3 combines with J gene TRBJ2-7, with D perhaps matching TRBD2 (5 bases). Germline V CDR1 and CDR2: MNHEY, SVGEGT. Trimming left V 3 bases short and J 0 bases short, with 12 bases between. The CDR3 loop spans 15 amino acids. The CDR3 reads CASSYPPAASYEQYF. The CDR3 nucleotides read TGTGCCAGCAGTTATCCGCCAGCGGCCTCCTACGAGCAGTACTTC.

This clonotype appeared a few times. The chain uses TRBV12-3 or TRBV12-4 and TRBJ2-2, with TRBD2 identical over 9 bases. The CDR3 sequence is 14 residues long. V trimming: 5 bases; J trimming: 5 bases; junction bases outside the gene matches: 3. The CDR3 DNA follows: TGTGCCAGCAGTGGCGGGGGGGGAACCGGGGAGCTGTTTTTT. Translated: CASSGGGGTGELFF.

The rearrangement uses TRBV4-3 and TRBJ2-4, with 11 bases that match TRBD1. Per the germline V gene, CDR1 is LGHNA and CDR2 is YSLEER. The CDR3 runs to 15 residues. V shed 0 bases and J 8 bases; nucleotides not matched to a gene: 3. The CDR3 region is CASSQEWTGGYIQYF. CDR3 nucleotides: TGCGCCAGCAGCCAAGAGTGGACAGGGGGCTACATTCAGTACTTC.

This clonotype occurred many times. The rearrangement joins TRBV7-2 to TRBJ2-6; TRBD1 might be the D (6 bases). CDR1 is SGHTA, CDR2 FQGNSA, per germline. Trimming cost V 3 bases and J 0 bases, with 9 bases left between them. The length of the CDR3 is 16 residues. In nucleotides, the CDR3 is TGTGCCAGCAGCTTGAGAGGGGGCTCTGGGGCCAACGTCCTGACTTTC. As protein: CASSLRGGSGANVLTF.

This clonotype was observed a handful of times. The chain employs TRBV24-1 and TRBJ2-7; weak D call: TRBD2 (5 bases). Germline V gene sequence: CDR1 KGHDR, CDR2 SFDVKD. With 7 bases removed from V and 2 bases from J, the gap between germline ends came to 11 bases. CDR3 length: 13 amino acids. The DNA of the CDR3 is TGTGCCACCAGCTTATCCGGGGCCTACGAGCAGTACTTC. Its translation: CATSLSGAYEQYF.

The gene calls are TRBV7-2 and TRBJ2-7; perhaps TRBD2 as D (7 bases). The V gene's germline CDR1 is SGHTA and CDR2 FQGNSA. The CDR3 spans 15 residues. The germline V and J ends were trimmed by 2 bases and 4 bases, with 15 bases remaining between them. The CDR3 protein is CASSLLSGGAYEQYF. CDR3 coding DNA: TGTGCCAGCAGCTTATTGTCGGGGGGCGCGTACGAGCAGTACTTC.

The chain joins TRBV2 to TRBJ2-5, with D hard to call. The better agreement between TRBJ2-7 and the DNA end casts doubt on the J call. The germline V gene has CDR1 SNHLY and CDR2 FYNNEI. The CDR3 totals 15 residues. The DNA for the CDR3 is TGTGCCAGCAGTGAAGTGCGGTTCCGCTCCTACGAGCAGTACTTC. Translation gives CASSEVRFRSYEQYF.

The genes are TRBV7-3 and TRBJ2-1, with 9 nucleotides matching TRBD1. V lost 5 bases and J lost 6; bases outside the gene matches: 11. CDR1 and CDR2 (germline): SGHTA, FQGTGA. This CDR3 region has 16 residues. The CDR3 DNA reads TGTGCCAGCAGCAATATAGGGACAGGGCGGAGCAATGAGCAGTTCTTC. Residues: CASSNIGTGRSNEQFF.

This clonotype was seen a handful of times. The genes are TRBV6-1 and TRBJ2-5; TRBD1 might be the D (5 bases). The CDR3 totals 13 residues. Germline V lookup: CDR1 MNHNS, CDR2 SASEGT. Trimming cost V 2 bases and J 3 bases, with 7 bases left between them. As DNA, the CDR3 is TGTGCCAGCAGTGAACAGGGAAAAGAGACCCAGTACTTC. Its translation is CASSEQGKETQYF.

This clonotype was counted only a few times. The rearrangement joins TRBV6-6 to TRBJ2-7; D unresolved. Judging by the DNA end, TRBJ2-1 fits better; the J call may be wrong. CDR1 MNHNY and CDR2 SVGAGI come from the germline V gene (reference sequence). The CDR3 is 14 amino acids. The CDR3: CASGHFDFGNEQFF. CDR3 nucleotide sequence: TGTGCCAGCGGGCACTTTGATTTTGGCAATGAGCAGTTCTTC.

The V gene is TRBV7-2, the J gene TRBJ2-1; the match to TRBD2 covers 9 bases. Trimming at V came to 5 bases and at J to 11 bases, leaving 7 bases not matched to a gene. The germline gives CDR1 SGHTA, CDR2 FQGNSA. CDR3 size: 13 residues. CDR3 sequence: CASSRGRANKQFF. CDR3 DNA sequence: TGTGCCAGCAGCCGCGGGAGGGCGAATAAGCAGTTCTTC.

With regard to this clonotype: Mismatch with germline at one junction end may stem from a read error. The chain joins TRBV3-1 to TRBJ1-2; D possibly corresponds to TRBD1 (5 bases). Germline V gives CDR1 LGHDT, CDR2 YNNKEL (reference sequence). This CDR3 contains 14 residues. The CDR3 loop reads CVSSPQGANYGYTF. The CDR3 DNA reads as TGTGTCAGCAGCCCCCAGGGAGCGAACTATGGCTACACCTTC. Filled out from reference TRBV3-1 and TRBJ1-2, the complete variable domain reads DTAVSQTPKYLVTQMGNDKSIKCEQNLGHDTMYWYKQDSKKFLKIMFSYNNKELIINETVPNRFSPKSPDKAHLNLHINSLELGDSAVYFCVSSPQGANYGYTFGSGTRLTVV.

V gene TRBV20-1 combines with J gene TRBJ2-2; the match to TRBD1 covers 9 bases. After removal of 3 bases from V and 2 bases from J, the junction contained 4 bases not matched to a gene. Germline assignment: CDR1 DFQATT and CDR2 SNEGSKA (reference sequence). This CDR3 has 15 residues. The CDR3, as DNA: TGCAGTGCTAGTAAGGGACAGGGAAACACCGGGGAGCTGTTTTTT. Translated: CSASKGQGNTGELFF.

The rearrangement uses TRBV7-2 and TRBJ2-3, with TRBD2 identical over 16 bases. The CDR3 is 18 amino acids. The germline CDR1 and CDR2 sequences are SGHTA and FQGNSA. The trim removed 6 bases at V and 3 bases at J, leaving 9 bases unmatched. The CDR3 DNA is TGTGCCAGCAGTACCGGGACTAGCGGGGGGGCCGCGACAGATACGCAGTATTTT. Protein sequence: CASSTGTSGGAATDTQYF.

This clonotype was observed a handful of times. Possible read error: a much larger clone is one base away. The chain has TRBV6-4 and TRBJ2-6, with D perhaps matching TRBD1 (5 bases). Per the germline V gene, CDR1 is MRHNA and CDR2 is SNTAGT. This CDR3 spans 15 amino acids. CDR3: CASSDSGAGANVPTF. The CDR3 bases are TGTGCCAGCAGTGACTCAGGGGCTGGGGCCAACGTCCCGACTTTC.

The chain links TRBV6-4 to TRBJ2-5; D is perhaps TRBD1 or TRBD2 (7 bases each). The DNA matches TRBJ2-1 better at its end, which makes the J call doubtful. This CDR3 comprises 16 residues. Germline CDR1 reads MRHNA; CDR2 reads SNTAGT. The CDR3 protein is CASSDAGGSGFSEQFF. For the CDR3, the DNA is TGTGCCAGCAGTGACGCAGGGGGTAGCGGGTTCTCTGAGCAGTTCTTC.

V and J are TRBV20-1 and TRBJ2-4; D not resolved. V lost 1 base and J 1 base, leaving 8 bases between the germline ends. Germline CDR1 and CDR2: DFQATT and SNEGSKA (reference sequence). The CDR3 contains 14 residues. Here the CDR3 DNA reads TGCAGTGCTAGAGTTGTACACGCCAAAAACATTCAGTACTTC. Protein: CSARVVHAKNIQYF.

The table lists this clonotype with many counts. The chain couples TRBV27 to TRBJ2-5; 7 bases line up with TRBD1. Germline lookup yields CDR1 MNHEY and CDR2 SMNVEV (reference sequence). This CDR3 is 14 amino acids long. With V trimmed by 5 bases and J by 4 bases, 7 bases remained unmatched. CDR3 bases: TGTGCCAGCAGTCCTGACAGGGTACGAGAGACCCAGTACTTC. Translating it yields CASSPDRVRETQYF.

This clonotype appeared a few times. This chain links TRBV5-1 with TRBJ2-3; the match to TRBD1 covers 12 bases. V shed 3 bases and J 6 bases; nucleotides not matched to a gene: 5. The germline V gene has CDR1 SGHRS and CDR2 YFSETQ. The CDR3 is 15 amino acids. CDR3 amino acids: CASSSGTGGADTQYF. CDR3 DNA sequence: TGCGCCAGCAGCTCCGGGACAGGGGGCGCGGATACGCAGTATTTT.

This chain connects TRBV9 to TRBJ2-6; 8 bases match TRBD1. Germline V CDR1 and CDR2: SGDLS, YYNGEE. J gave up 0 bases and V 2 bases, and 7 bases lay outside the gene matches. This CDR3 contains 18 residues. DNA for the CDR3: TGTGCCAGCAGCGTGTGGACAGGGTGGAGCTCTGGGGCCAACGTCCTGACTTTC. This translates into CASSVWTGWSSGANVLTF.

The V gene is TRBV29-1, the J gene TRBJ2-1; weak D call: TRBD1 (6 bases). Trimming removed 0 bases at V and 4 bases at J, with 16 bases between. This CDR3 is 16 amino acids long. Per the germline V gene, CDR1 is SQVTM and CDR2 is ANQGSEA. The CDR3 sequence: CSVEDRGQGTYNEQFF. The CDR3 DNA sequence: TGCAGCGTTGAAGATCGAGGGCAGGGGACATACAATGAGCAGTTCTTC.

The table lists this clonotype with a few counts. The chain couples TRBV5-1 to TRBJ2-7; D unresolved. The CDR3 runs to 11 residues. The germline V and J ends were trimmed by 4 bases and 5 bases, with 7 bases remaining between them. CDR1 is SGHRS, CDR2 YFSETQ, per germline. CDR3 DNA: TGCGCCAGCAGCGCTCACCACGAGCAGTACTTC. Protein sequence: CASSAHHEQYF.

About this clonotype itself: No conserved phenylalanine or tryptophan ends this CDR3, so it is likely a read error. The chain couples TRBV2 to TRBJ2-1; maybe TRBD1 (5 bases). CDR3 length: 12 residues. Germline CDR1 and CDR2: SNHLY and FYNNEI. The V gene lost 6 bases and the J gene lost 4 bases, with 7 bases spanning the gap. This chain's CDR3 is CASRTDYNEQFL. The CDR3 DNA follows: TGTGCCAGCAGGACAGATTACAATGAGCAGTTCTTA.

The V call is TRBV11-2, the J call TRBJ2-1; D is uncertain. The CDR3 runs to 16 residues. The germline gives CDR1 SGHAT, CDR2 FQNNGV. V was trimmed by 0 bases and J by 0 bases, leaving 9 bases between them. The CDR3 loop is CASSLEFRPSYNEQFF. The CDR3 DNA reads as TGTGCCAGCAGCTTAGAGTTCAGACCCTCCTACAATGAGCAGTTCTTC. Filled out from reference TRBV11-2 and TRBJ2-1, the complete variable domain reads EAGVAQSPRYKIIEKRQSVAFWCNPISGHATLYWYQQILGQGPKLLIQFQNNGVVDDSQLPKDRFSAERLKGVDSTLKIQPAKLEDSAVYLCASSLEFRPSYNEQFFGPGTRLTVL.